This T cell receptor beta chain was captured by sequencing in a study of T cell repertoires in cytomegalovirus infection. Study-level findings and limits: Carriage of CMV together with the relevant HLA was identifiable through cumulative public TCR beta family frequency. The ex vivo response was dominated by HLA-C-restricted CMV-specific TCR beta clonotypes.

In TCRdb, the reads were re-called with MiXCR into one record per CDR3 protein. This sample has hundreds of thousands of distinct CDR3 sequences; approximately 24% occur once, and the top ten carry roughly 8%. The CDR3 is 16 amino acids. V was pared by 8 bases and J by 0 bases, with 4 bases of the junction left unmatched. Looked up from germline, CDR1 is MDHEN and CDR2 is SYDVKM. This clonotype was detected a few times. The antigen is unknown. The sequence came from a human donor in good health (CMV status not recorded). Some clones in this sample may be carry-over from other donors' samples. This rearrangement joins TRBV28 to TRBJ2-2; 12 bases are shared with TRBD2. The source material was CD8+ T cells from PBMCs. CDR3 amino acids: CASLGTSGPNTGELFF. The CDR3, as DNA: TGTGCCAGCCTGGGGACTAGCGGGCCGAACACCGGGGAGCTGTTTTTT.